This paragraph reports one T cell receptor (beta chain). The library had UMIs added by 3' ligation of an oligonucleotide to TCR cDNA. RNA was extracted from around 2.5 ml of whole blood of healthy adults. Input was 1 to 1000 ng of DNase-treated total RNA without cell sorting. This sample is part of a study of naive and memory T cell subsets. This CDR3 is built from 11 residues. With 9 bases removed from V and 10 bases from J, the gap between germline ends came to 13 bases. Germline V gives CDR1 SNHLY, CDR2 FYNNEI. Amplification of ligated cDNA took four PCR rounds with SP2 and nested alpha and beta constant primers. Blood and skin TCR RNA was reverse transcribed with alpha and beta constant primers. TCRdb itself ran the 5' RACE reads through MiXCR, one entry per CDR3 protein. This table holds more than 55,000 distinct CDR3 sequences, 7.6% found once.

The chain joins TRBV2 to TRBJ2-1; the D is unclear. This clonotype originated in a female donor in good health. The CDR3 DNA reads TGTGCCAGTCGTGGGGTCTGGGAGCAGTTCTTC. It yields the protein CASRGVWEQFF.